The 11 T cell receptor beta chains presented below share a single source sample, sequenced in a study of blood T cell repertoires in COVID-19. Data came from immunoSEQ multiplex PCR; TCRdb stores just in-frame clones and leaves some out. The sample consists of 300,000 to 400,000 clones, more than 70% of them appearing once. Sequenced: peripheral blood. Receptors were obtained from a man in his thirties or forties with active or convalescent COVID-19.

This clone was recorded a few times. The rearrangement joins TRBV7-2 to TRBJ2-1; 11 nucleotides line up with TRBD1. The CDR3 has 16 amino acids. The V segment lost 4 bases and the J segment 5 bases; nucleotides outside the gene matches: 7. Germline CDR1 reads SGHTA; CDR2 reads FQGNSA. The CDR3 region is CASSWVGTGGNNEQFF. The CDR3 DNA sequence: TGTGCCAGCAGCTGGGTAGGGACAGGGGGTAACAATGAGCAGTTCTTC.

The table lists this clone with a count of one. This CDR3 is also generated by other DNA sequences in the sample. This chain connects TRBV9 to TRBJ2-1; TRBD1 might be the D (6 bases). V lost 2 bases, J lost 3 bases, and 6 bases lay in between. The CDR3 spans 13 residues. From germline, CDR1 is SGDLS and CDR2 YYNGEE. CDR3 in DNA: TGTGCCAGCAGCGTGGACAGCTACAATGAGCAGTTCTTC. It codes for CASSVDSYNEQFF.

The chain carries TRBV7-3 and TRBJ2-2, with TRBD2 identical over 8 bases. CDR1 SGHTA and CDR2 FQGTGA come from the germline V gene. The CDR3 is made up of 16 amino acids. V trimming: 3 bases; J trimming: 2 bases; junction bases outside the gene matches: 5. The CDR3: CASSLVGRANTGELFF. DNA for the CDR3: TGTGCCAGCAGCTTGGTCGGGAGGGCAAACACCGGGGAGCTGTTTTTT.

DNA of the CDR3: TGTGCCAGCACCCCGAGGGACAGGGGGACAGATACGCAGTATTTT. Its protein is CASTPRDRGTDTQYF. V is TRBV7-6 and J is TRBJ2-3, with TRBD1 identical over 11 bases. Germline V gene lookup returns CDR1 SGHVS and CDR2 FNYEAQ. The CDR3 spans 15 residues. Germline trimming cut 7 bases from V and 3 bases from J; bases unmatched to any gene: 6.

The CDR3 here is CASSSGRENEKLFF. CDR3 nucleotide sequence: TGTGCCAGCAGCTCGGGACGGGAGAATGAAAAACTGTTTTTT. J is TRBJ1-4 and V is TRBV13, with D tentatively TRBD1 (5 bases). The germline V and J ends were trimmed by 4 bases and 5 bases, with 11 bases remaining between them. CDR1 and CDR2 from the germline V gene are PRHDT and FYEKMQ (reference sequence). The CDR3 totals 14 residues.

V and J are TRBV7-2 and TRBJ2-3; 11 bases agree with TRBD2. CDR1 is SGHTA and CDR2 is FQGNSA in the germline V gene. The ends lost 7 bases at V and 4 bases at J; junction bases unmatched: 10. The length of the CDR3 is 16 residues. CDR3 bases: TGTGCCAGCAAAGAACTAGCGGGAGTTTTGGCAGATACGCAGTATTTT. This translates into CASKELAGVLADTQYF. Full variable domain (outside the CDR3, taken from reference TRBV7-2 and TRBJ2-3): GAGVSQSPSNKVTEKGKDVELRCDPISGHTALYWYRQSLGQGLEFLIYFQGNSAPDKSGLPSDRFSAERTGGSVSTLTIQRTQQEDSAVYLCASKELAGVLADTQYFGPGTRLTVL.

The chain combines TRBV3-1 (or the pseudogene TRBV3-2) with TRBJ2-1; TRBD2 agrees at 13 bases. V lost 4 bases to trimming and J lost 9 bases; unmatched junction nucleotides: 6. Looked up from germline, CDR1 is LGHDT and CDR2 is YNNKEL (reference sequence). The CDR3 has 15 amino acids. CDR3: CASSPGTSGMGEQFF. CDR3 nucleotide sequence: TGTGCCAGCAGCCCCGGGACTAGCGGGATGGGTGAGCAGTTCTTC.

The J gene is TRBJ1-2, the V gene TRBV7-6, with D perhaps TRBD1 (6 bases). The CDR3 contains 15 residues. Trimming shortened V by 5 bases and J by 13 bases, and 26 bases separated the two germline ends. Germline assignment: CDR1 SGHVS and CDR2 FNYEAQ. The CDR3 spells CASSPGAGGPGGVTF. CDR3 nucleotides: TGTGCCAGCAGCCCCGGCGCGGGGGGCCCAGGCGGGGTCACCTTC.

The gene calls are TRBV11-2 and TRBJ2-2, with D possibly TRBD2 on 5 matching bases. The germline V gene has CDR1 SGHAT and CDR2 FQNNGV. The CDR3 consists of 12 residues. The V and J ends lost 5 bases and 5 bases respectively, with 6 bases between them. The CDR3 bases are TGTGCCAGCAGCCCGGGGACCGGGGAGCTGTTTTTT. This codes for CASSPGTGELFF.

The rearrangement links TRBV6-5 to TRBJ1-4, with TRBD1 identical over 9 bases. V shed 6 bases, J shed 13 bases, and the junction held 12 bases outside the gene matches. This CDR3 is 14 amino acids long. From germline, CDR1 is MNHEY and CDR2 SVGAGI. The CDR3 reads CASRSTGGKEVLFF. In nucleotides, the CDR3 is TGTGCCAGCAGGTCGACAGGGGGGAAAGAGGTACTGTTTTTT.

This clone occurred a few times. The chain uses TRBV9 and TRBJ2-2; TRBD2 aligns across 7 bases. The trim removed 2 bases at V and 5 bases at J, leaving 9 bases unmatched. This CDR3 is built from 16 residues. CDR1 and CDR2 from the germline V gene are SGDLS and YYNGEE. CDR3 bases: TGTGCCAGCAGCGTCAGATGGGCGGGAGAAACCGGGGAGCTGTTTTTT. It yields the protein CASSVRWAGETGELFF.